These T cell receptor beta chains were read from a single sample in a study of spatial heterogeneity in lung cancer. TCRdb ran MiXCR on the 5' RACE reads and lists one entry per CDR3 protein. The data hold 110,000 or so distinct CDR3 sequences, with approximately 10% observed a single time. The starting material was PBMCs, obtained at follow-up. The receptors were sampled from a female donor with early-stage non-small cell lung cancer. Both conserved end residues are part of each CDR3. The D gene is left open where the match is weak. Part of the rows lack a size; the others show once, few, many or a class for expanded clones.

d_gene,abundance,j_gene,v_gene,CDR3nt,CDR3aa
-,-,TRBJ1-1,TRBV10-3,TGTGCCATCAGTGAGTACGGGGATAACACTGAAGCTTTCTTT,CAISEYGDNTEAFF
-,-,TRBJ2-2,TRBV18,TGTGCCAGCTCACCAGTTCGGGGAACCGGGGAGCTGTTTTTT,CASSPVRGTGELFF
-,-,TRBJ2-1,TRBV7-9,TGTGCCAGCAGGCTACGGGCCGAGCAGTTCTTC,CASRLRAEQFF
TRBD2,many,TRBJ2-3,TRBV6-2/TRBV6-3,TGTGCCAGCAGTACCGGGACTAGCGCAGATACGCAGTATTTT,CASSTGTSADTQYF
-,few,TRBJ2-5,TRBV7-2,TGTGCCAGCAGCTTCACGGTACAAGAGACCCAGTACTTC,CASSFTVQETQYF
-,many,TRBJ2-3,TRBV19,TGTGCCAGTGCAGGGGACCTCCCACCAGATACGCAGTATTTT,CASAGDLPPDTQYF
TRBD1,-,TRBJ1-1,TRBV7-2,TGTGCCAGCAGCCCCTCCGGGACAGGGGGTACTGAAGCTTTCTTT,CASSPSGTGGTEAFF
-,few,TRBJ2-1,TRBV28,TGTGCCAGCAGTTTAATGACGGGTCATGAGCAGTTCTTC,CASSLMTGHEQFF
-,many,TRBJ1-5,TRBV27,TGTGCCAGCAGTTTATGGGCGGGTCAGCCCCAGCATTTT,CASSLWAGQPQHF
-,-,TRBJ2-3,TRBV4-1,TGCGCCAGCAGCCAAGGGTCGTACGGAACCACAGATACGCAGTATTTT,CASSQGSYGTTDTQYF
TRBD2,few,TRBJ2-5,TRBV6-6,TGTGCCAGCAGAGCCGGGACTACTGGAGCGGAGACCCAGTACTTC,CASRAGTTGAETQYF
-,-,TRBJ2-1,TRBV11-3,TGTGCCAGCAGCGTAACAGGGAATGAGCAGTTCTTC,CASSVTGNEQFF
TRBD1,-,TRBJ2-1,TRBV20-1,TGCAGTGCTAGACGGACAGGGACCTACAATGAGCAGTTCTTC,CSARRTGTYNEQFF
-,many,TRBJ1-1,TRBV29-1,TGCAGCGTCTCACAGGTGAACACTGAAGCTTTCTTT,CSVSQVNTEAFF
-,-,TRBJ1-2,TRBV28,TGTGCCAGCAGTTTTGTTGGATATGGCTTCACCTTC,CASSFVGYGFTF
-,many,TRBJ1-1,TRBV4-3,TGCGCCAGCAGCCAAGGTGCCAGGGCTAACACTGAAGCTTTCTTT,CASSQGARANTEAFF
-,few,TRBJ2-1,TRBV7-8,TGTGCCAGCAGCCAACCCATGGGACTCTATTTGGCGCAGTTCTTC,CASSQPMGLYLAQFF
-,-,TRBJ1-1,TRBV28,TGTGCCAGCAAGGAGGGACCCAGGTACACTGAAGCTTTCTTT,CASKEGPRYTEAFF
-,few,TRBJ2-1,TRBV20-1,TGCAGTGCTAGAGAGTCCTACAATGAGCAGTTCTTC,CSARESYNEQFF
-,few,TRBJ2-3,TRBV10-3,TGTGCCATCCTCGGAGGTCAGGGCTCCACAGATACGCAGTATTTT,CAILGGQGSTDTQYF
TRBD2,few,TRBJ2-3,TRBV4-2,TGTGCCAGCAGGCGGACTAGCGGGAGGGCCGTGGCTGGCACAGATACGCAGTATTTT,CASRRTSGRAVAGTDTQYF
-,many,TRBJ2-2,TRBV7-7,TGTGCTAGCAGCTTAGCAAGTCGGGCGAACACCGGGGAGCTGTTTTTT,CASSLASRANTGELFF
-,many,TRBJ2-3,TRBV5-1,TGCGCCAGCAGCACGCACACAGATACGCAGTATTTT,CASSTHTDTQYF
-,few,TRBJ1-1,TRBV7-3,TGTGCCAGCAGCGCGCTAGGAGTGGGGATCGGCACTGAAGCTTTCTTT,CASSALGVGIGTEAFF
TRBD1,many,TRBJ1-1,TRBV28,TGTGCCAGCAGTTTATCAGGGGGCACTGAAGCTTTCTTT,CASSLSGGTEAFF
TRBD2,few,TRBJ2-7,TRBV7-2,TGTGCCAGCAGCTTACCCCGCGCGGGAGCCTACGAGCAGTACTTC,CASSLPRAGAYEQYF
TRBD2,many,TRBJ2-1,TRBV24-1,TGTGCCACCAGTGATTTCAGGACTAGCGGAAACCCTAATGAGCAGTTCTTC,CATSDFRTSGNPNEQFF
-,-,TRBJ2-3,TRBV7-9,TGTGCCAGCAGCGAATCTAGCACAGATACGCAGTATTTT,CASSESSTDTQYF
-,many,TRBJ1-5,TRBV28,TGTGCCAGCAGCCTCGGGGACCGGGGACAGCCCCAGCATTTT,CASSLGDRGQPQHF
-,-,TRBJ2-3,TRBV6-2/TRBV6-3,TGTGCCAGCAGTTTTGCCCTGACTAGCACAGATACGCAGTATTTT,CASSFALTSTDTQYF
-,few,TRBJ2-3,TRBV18,TGTGCCAGCTCTGGCGATCGGGTCACAGATACGCAGTATTTT,CASSGDRVTDTQYF
-,-,TRBJ1-2,TRBV7-2,TGTGCCAGCAGCTTAGACAGTCAGAAGTTTAATGGCTACACCTTC,CASSLDSQKFNGYTF
-,-,TRBJ2-7,TRBV27,TGTGCCAGCAGTTTAGAGGGAGCGCGCTACGAGCAGTACTTC,CASSLEGARYEQYF
TRBD2,-,TRBJ2-1,TRBV7-8,TGTGCCAGCAGCCCGTTTAGCGGGAGGGATGAGCAGTTCTTC,CASSPFSGRDEQFF
TRBD2,few,TRBJ2-1,TRBV14,TGTGCCAGCAGCCTAGCGGGACCGTACAATGAGCAGTTCTTC,CASSLAGPYNEQFF
-,-,TRBJ1-6,TRBV20-1,TGCAGTGCCCAGAAAGCAGGGGATTTTTCACCCCTCCACTTT,CSAQKAGDFSPLHF
-,-,TRBJ2-3,TRBV4-1,TGCGCCAGCAGCCTTCGACGATACACAGATACGCAGTATTTT,CASSLRRYTDTQYF
TRBD1,many,TRBJ2-1,TRBV9,TGTGCCAGCAGCGCGGGGACAGGGGTCAATGAGCAGTTCTTC,CASSAGTGVNEQFF
TRBD1,many,TRBJ1-5,TRBV20-1,TGCAGTGCTAGAGTTCGCGGGACAGGGATCGATGGGCAGCCCCAGCATTTT,CSARVRGTGIDGQPQHF
TRBD2,few,TRBJ2-2,TRBV29-1,TGCAGCGTTGATAAGGCTAGCGGGAGTCCCGGGGAGCTGTTTTTT,CSVDKASGSPGELFF
-,-,TRBJ2-1,TRBV24-1,TGTGCCACCAGTGATTTCTCGGCAGCTGAGCAGTTCTTC,CATSDFSAAEQFF
-,few,TRBJ2-2,TRBV24-1,TGTGCCACCAGTGATCCCCCCGGGGAGCTGTTTTTT,CATSDPPGELFF
TRBD1,many,TRBJ2-1,TRBV7-2,TGTGCCAGCAGCTTAGTTGGGACAGCAACAATGGGGCAGTTCTTC,CASSLVGTATMGQFF
TRBD2,few,TRBJ2-1,TRBV27,TGTGCCAGCAGCCTTCTCGGGACTAGCGGGAGAGATGAGCAGTTCTTC,CASSLLGTSGRDEQFF
TRBD1,many,TRBJ1-2,TRBV4-1,TGCGCCAGCAGCCATTCGACAGGGGGGAACTATGGCTACACCTTC,CASSHSTGGNYGYTF
TRBD1,few,TRBJ2-5,TRBV4-1,TGCGCCAGCAGCCCGGTTGGGACAGGGAAGGAGACCCAGTACTTC,CASSPVGTGKETQYF
-,-,TRBJ1-6,TRBV29-1,TGCAGCGTTGGGAGTTTTACCGGAGGGAATTCACCCCTCCACTTT,CSVGSFTGGNSPLHF
-,many,TRBJ1-1,TRBV12-3/TRBV12-4,TGTGCCAGCAGTTATGGGGGGACCACTGAAGCTTTCTTT,CASSYGGTTEAFF
-,few,TRBJ2-1,TRBV2,TGTGCCAGCAGTGAAAGCAGAGACAATGAGCAGTTCTTC,CASSESRDNEQFF
-,-,TRBJ1-2,TRBV6-2/TRBV6-3,TGTGCCAGCAGTTACTTGAGAGACCGGGGCTACACCTTC,CASSYLRDRGYTF
-,-,TRBJ2-6,TRBV4-1,TGCGCCAGCAGCCAAGGGGCTACTGGGGCCAACGTCCTGACTTTC,CASSQGATGANVLTF
-,many,TRBJ2-7,TRBV6-2/TRBV6-3,TGTGCCAGCAGTACACCGCCCACCTACGAGCAGTACTTC,CASSTPPTYEQYF
TRBD1,few,TRBJ1-6,TRBV6-5,TGTGCCAGCAGCCGAGAGACAGGGTCGTTCAATTCACCCCTCCACTTT,CASSRETGSFNSPLHF
TRBD2,-,TRBJ2-3,TRBV6-6,TGTGCCAGCAGTGGCCGGGAGCGGGACAGCACAGATACGCAGTATTTT,CASSGRERDSTDTQYF